The rows below give T cell receptor beta chains drawn from one sample of a study of technical replicates of blood from several donors. TCRdb keeps only in-frame clones here, not all; method: immunoSEQ multiplex PCR. The table has roughly 82,000 clones, over 95% seen once. Sequencing used T cells isolated from PBMCs. The receptor set was obtained from a human donor in good health. Both conserved end residues are part of each CDR3. Each record gives: J gene, D gene, V gene, clone size, CDR3 DNA, CDR3 protein. D genes are given only for firm matches. Size tells how often a clone was seen (once, few, many) or the class of an expanded clone, and some rows leave it out.

TRBJ2-4 | - | TRBV2 | once | TGTGCCAGCAGTGGGGACAAACAAGCCAAAAACATTCAGTACTTC | CASSGDKQAKNIQYF
TRBJ2-7 | - | TRBV7-3 | once | TGTGCCAGCAGCTTGGCAGGGTCCTACGAGCAGTACTTC | CASSLAGSYEQYF
TRBJ2-7 | - | TRBV5-6 | - | TGTGCCAGCAGGTTAAGCAGCGGAGGCTCCTACGAGCAGTACTTC | CASRLSSGGSYEQYF
TRBJ2-1 | TRBD2 | TRBV27 | - | TGTGCCAGCGGCCGACTAGCGTACCACGAGCAGTTCTTC | CASGRLAYHEQFF
TRBJ2-1 | TRBD1 | TRBV28 | - | TGTGCCACCAGTTTGGGGACAGGGGGCAGTGAGCAGTTCTTC | CATSLGTGGSEQFF
TRBJ2-7 | TRBD1 | TRBV19 | - | TGTGCCAGTAGAGAGACAGGGATCAGCTCCTACGAGCAGTACTTC | CASRETGISSYEQYF
TRBJ2-1 | TRBD2 | TRBV25-1 | - | TGTGCCAGCCACCCTAGCGGGAGGCCGATCAATGAGCAGTTCTTC | CASHPSGRPINEQFF
TRBJ1-3 | - | TRBV11-3 | - | TGTGCCAGCAGCCGCCCCGGGGGAATAAGAAACACCATATATTTT | CASSRPGGIRNTIYF
TRBJ2-3 | TRBD2 | TRBV5-4 | - | TGTGCCAGCAGCTTCCCCGGACTAGCGGGAACGATGGGCACAGATACGCAGTATTTT | CASSFPGLAGTMGTDTQYF
TRBJ2-7 | TRBD2 | TRBV29-1 | once | TGCAGCGTTCTAGCGGCCTACGAGCAGTACTTC | CSVLAAYEQYF
TRBJ1-1 | - | TRBV2 | - | TGTGCCAGCAGTGAAGCTGGATGGGCAGAAGCTTTCTTT | CASSEAGWAEAFF
TRBJ2-5 | TRBD1 | TRBV18 | - | TGTGCCAGCTCGCTCGGACAGGAGCAAGAGACCCAGTACTTC | CASSLGQEQETQYF
TRBJ2-7 | - | TRBV6-5 | - | TGTGCCAGCAGTGTACTCCAAAGCTCCTACGAGCAGTACTTC | CASSVLQSSYEQYF
TRBJ1-4 | - | TRBV29-1 | - | TGCAGCGTTGGTGGGGTCGGGGATGAAAAACTGTTTTTT | CSVGGVGDEKLFF
TRBJ2-3 | TRBD2 | TRBV7-9 | - | TGTGCCAGCAGCGCCCGGACTAGCCGCACAGATACGCAGTATTTT | CASSARTSRTDTQYF
TRBJ2-3 | - | TRBV14 | - | TGTGCCAGCAGCCAGGGACTGGGTTATACGCAGTATTTT | CASSQGLGYTQYF
TRBJ2-7 | TRBD2 | TRBV5-1 | - | TGCGCCAGCAGCCCTAGCGGGCATCACTACGAGCAGTACTTC | CASSPSGHHYEQYF
TRBJ2-1 | - | TRBV5-1 | - | TGCGCCAGCAATCCAAGCGGAACTTCTTGGAATGAGCAGTTCTTC | CASNPSGTSWNEQFF
TRBJ2-3 | TRBD2 | TRBV5-1 | - | TGCGCCAGCAGCTCAACTAGACTAGCGGGAGGGCCTTCGAGCACAGATACGCAGTATTTT | CASSSTRLAGGPSSTDTQYF
TRBJ1-5 | - | TRBV20-1 | - | TGCAGTGCTATAAATCAGCCCCAGCATTTT | CSAINQPQHF
TRBJ2-2 | - | TRBV21-1 | - | TGTGCCAGCAGCCAGTTAGCGGGAGCTGGCGGGGAGCTGTTTTTT | CASSQLAGAGGELFF
TRBJ2-7 | - | TRBV4-3 | - | TGCGCCAGCAGCCAAGAGCATGAAGCATACGAGCAGTACTTC | CASSQEHEAYEQYF
TRBJ2-5 | TRBD1 | TRBV5-4 | - | TGTGCCAGCAGCCGCCGACAGGGGTTGGAGACCCAGTACTTC | CASSRRQGLETQYF
TRBJ1-4 | - | TRBV28 | - | TGTGCCAGCAGTTCCCCCCGGGGGACTCCTAATGAAAAACTGTTTTTT | CASSSPRGTPNEKLFF
TRBJ2-7 | - | TRBV30 | few | TGTGCCTGGGTAAGACAGGCTTACGAGCAGTACTTC | CAWVRQAYEQYF
TRBJ2-1 | - | TRBV9 | - | TGTGCCAGCAGCGTAGCTCGGGGGAGCAACAATGAGCAGTTCTTC | CASSVARGSNNEQFF
TRBJ2-7 | TRBD1 | TRBV7-9 | - | TGTGCCAGCAGCTCCGTTGTAACAGGGGGAGAGCAGTACTTC | CASSSVVTGGEQYF
TRBJ1-2 | TRBD1 | TRBV28 | - | TGTGCCAGCAGTTTAACTCAGCAGGGGGTCGATGGCTACACCTTC | CASSLTQQGVDGYTF
TRBJ1-2 | TRBD1 | TRBV4-1 | - | TGCGCCAGCAGCCATCCCCGGGACAGGGATGGGAACTATGGCTACACCTTC | CASSHPRDRDGNYGYTF
TRBJ1-5 | TRBD1 | TRBV19 | - | TGTGCCAGTAGTATAGGAGGACAGGGGAATCAGCCCCAGCATTTT | CASSIGGQGNQPQHF
TRBJ2-1 | TRBD2 | TRBV7-9 | - | TGTGCCAGCAGCTTGCTGATTAGCGGGACTAATGAGCAGTTCTTC | CASSLLISGTNEQFF
TRBJ2-7 | - | TRBV5-1 | - | TGCGCCAGCAGTCCGGAGAACGGAGGCGACGAGCAGTACTTC | CASSPENGGDEQYF
TRBJ2-7 | - | TRBV7-2 | - | TGTGCCAGCAGCACAGACAGCTACGAGCAGTACTTC | CASSTDSYEQYF
TRBJ1-5 | - | TRBV2 | - | TGTGCCAGCAGTACCTACAGGGCAGAGAATCAGCCCCAGCATTTT | CASSTYRAENQPQHF
TRBJ1-1 | - | TRBV6-4 | - | TGTGCCAGCAGCGCACGGGGGAACACTGAAGCTTTCTTT | CASSARGNTEAFF
TRBJ2-1 | - | TRBV9 | - | TGTGCCAGCAGCGCCGCTAGCGCATTGAGCTCCTCCCCAGAGCAGTTCTTC | CASSAASALSSSPEQFF
TRBJ1-4 | TRBD1 | TRBV30 | - | TGTGCCTGCACAGGGGATCAATCGACTAATGAAAAACTGTTTTTT | CACTGDQSTNEKLFF
TRBJ2-2 | TRBD1 | TRBV19 | - | TGTGCCAGTAGAACGACAGGGGGGAACACCGGGGAGCTGTTTTTT | CASRTTGGNTGELFF
TRBJ1-3 | - | TRBV2 | - | TGTGCCAGCAGGGAGGCACCTCTCAGGACGTTTTACTCTGGAAACACCATATATTTT | CASREAPLRTFYSGNTIYF
TRBJ2-5 | TRBD2 | TRBV10-2 | - | TGCGCCAGCAGTGAGTGGACTAGCGGCCAAGAGACCCAGTACTTC | CASSEWTSGQETQYF
TRBJ1-1 | TRBD1 | TRBV29-1 | few | TGCAGCGCCATGGACAGGGCTAACACTGAAGCTTTCTTT | CSAMDRANTEAFF
TRBJ1-2 | - | TRBV5-1 | - | TGCGCCAGCAGCTTTTACGACATTCTTAACTATGGCTACACCTTC | CASSFYDILNYGYTF
TRBJ2-3 | - | TRBV7-2 | - | TGTGCCAGCAGCTCTACGGGGGTTCGGCCAGATACGCAGTATTTT | CASSSTGVRPDTQYF
TRBJ1-5 | TRBD1 | TRBV30 | - | TGTGCCTGGAGTATCGGACAGGGCTTTCAGCCCCAGCATTTT | CAWSIGQGFQPQHF
TRBJ2-2 | TRBD2 | TRBV7-8 | - | TGTGCCAGCAGCACTAGACTAGCGGGTTTGGCCGGGGAGCTGTTTTTT | CASSTRLAGLAGELFF
TRBJ1-1 | - | TRBV28 | - | TGTGCCAGCAGTCGCCCAGGGTTACAGAGGGCTTTCTTT | CASSRPGLQRAFF
TRBJ1-1 | - | TRBV5-6 | - | TGTGCCAGCAGCTTGTTCCTAACTGAAGCTTTCTTT | CASSLFLTEAFF
TRBJ1-5 | - | TRBV28 | - | TGTGCCAGCAGCCAGAGGGGAGGGGGAAAAGGCTTGAATCAGCCCCAGCATTTT | CASSQRGGGKGLNQPQHF
TRBJ2-7 | TRBD2 | TRBV11-2 | - | TGTGCCAGCAGCTTTCTAGCGGGAGCTAACGAGCAGTACTTC | CASSFLAGANEQYF
TRBJ2-1 | TRBD2 | TRBV11-3 | - | TGTGCCAGCAGCTTAGTCGTTCTAGCGGGTGGCAATGAGCAGTTCTTC | CASSLVVLAGGNEQFF
TRBJ2-5 | - | TRBV20-1 | - | TGCAGTGCACCAGCGGGAGAGACCCAGTACTTC | CSAPAGETQYF
TRBJ2-7 | - | TRBV15 | - | TGTGCCACCAGCAGAGATAAGGGTAGACAGTTAGACTCCTACGAGCAGTACTTC | CATSRDKGRQLDSYEQYF
TRBJ2-1 | TRBD2 | TRBV6-1 | - | TGTGCCAGCAGTACTCTAGCGGGAGTGAGGAATGAGCAGTTCTTC | CASSTLAGVRNEQFF
TRBJ2-1 | TRBD2 | TRBV11-3 | - | TGTGCCAGCAGCGGCGGGAGCAATGAGCAGTTCTTC | CASSGGSNEQFF
TRBJ2-3 | - | TRBV27 | - | TGTGCCAGCAGTCCCCGACAGACAGATACGCAGTATTTT | CASSPRQTDTQYF
TRBJ2-5 | - | TRBV6-1 | - | TGTGCCAGCAGTGAAGAGGGCGGGCCTTGGCAAGAGACCCAGTACTTC | CASSEEGGPWQETQYF
TRBJ2-5 | TRBD2 | TRBV18 | - | TGTGCCAGCTCACCAAACCGCCTAGCGGGGTTACCAGGAGGCCAAGAGACCCAGTACTTC | CASSPNRLAGLPGGQETQYF